The text below deals with one T cell receptor beta chain. Antigen specificity is unknown. This specimen belongs to a study of cytomegalovirus exposure and HLA in healthy donors. Broader study findings: Cytomegalovirus status was reportedly diagnosed by the classifier with high specificity and sensitivity. Association of approximately 18,000 TCR beta sequences with HLA alleles was found at 0.05 false discovery rate in a later analysis. Most of the TCR beta V segments (in an earlier analysis) were productive either about 87% or about 30% of the time. TCR beta chains numbering under 200 were designated cytomegalovirus-associated.

The PCR ran on 60 Vbeta and 13 Jbeta primers. The method was immunoSEQ multiplex PCR; TCRdb's version includes in-frame clones alone and lacks a portion of them. This table has 150,000 to 200,000 clones, 70% to 90% appearing once. The receptor comes from a man younger than 35 in good health and CMV-seropositive. The sequencing input was PBMCs.

Here the CDR3 DNA reads TGTGCCAGCAGTTCCCGGGACAGGGGAAACACCATATATTTT. The encoded protein is CASSSRDRGNTIYF. The J gene is TRBJ1-3, the V gene TRBV27; TRBD1 agrees at 8 bases. V lost 4 bases and J lost 4; bases outside the gene matches: 3. The CDR3 extends over 14 amino acids. From germline, CDR1 is MNHEY and CDR2 SMNVEV (reference sequence).